This TCR beta chain was identified in a study of blood T cell repertoires in COVID-19. Looking at the study overall: The samples span acute and convalescent COVID-19 from the United States, Italy and Spain. Sample material is recorded as cDNA or gDNA derived from T cells, B-cell-depleted T cells, or PBMCs.

Repertoires were generated with immunoSEQ multiplex PCR, while TCRdb's copy carries only in-frame clones and drops some. The table records 150,000 to 200,000 clones, approximately 86% of them present only once. The CDR3 has 15 residues. Trimming cost V 6 bases and J 0 bases, with 13 bases left between them. CDR1 and CDR2 (germline): LGHNT, FRNRAP. The clonotype comes from a woman aged 55-70 years who had recovered from COVID-19. The sequenced material came from peripheral blood. The chain uses TRBV12-5 and TRBJ2-3; D possibly corresponds to TRBD1 (6 bases). CDR3 region: CASGTGRTSTDTQYF. The CDR3 DNA reads TGTGCTAGTGGGACAGGCAGGACTAGCACAGATACGCAGTATTTT.